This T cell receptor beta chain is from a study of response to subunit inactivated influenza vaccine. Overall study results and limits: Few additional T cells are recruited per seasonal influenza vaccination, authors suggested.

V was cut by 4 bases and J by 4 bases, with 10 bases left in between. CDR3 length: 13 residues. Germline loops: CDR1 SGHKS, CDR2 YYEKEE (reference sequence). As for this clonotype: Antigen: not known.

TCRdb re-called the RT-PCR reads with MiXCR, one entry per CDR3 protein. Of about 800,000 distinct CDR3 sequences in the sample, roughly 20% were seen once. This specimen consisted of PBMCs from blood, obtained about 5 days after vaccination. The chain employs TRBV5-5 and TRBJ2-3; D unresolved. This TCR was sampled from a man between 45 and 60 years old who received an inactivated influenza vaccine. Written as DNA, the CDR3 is TGTGCCAGCAGCGCGCGAGTTCCAGATACGCAGTATTTT. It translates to CASSARVPDTQYF.